The next 20 T cell receptor beta chains were all read from a single sample in a study of blood T cell repertoires in COVID-19. Method: immunoSEQ multiplex PCR; TCRdb's copy keeps in-frame clones and lacks some. Here the sample spans some 170,000 clones, about 75% being singletons. The specimen sequenced was peripheral blood. These receptors were taken from a woman aged 45-65 years with active or convalescent COVID-19.

The gene calls are TRBV18 and TRBJ1-1, with TRBD1 as a possible D gene (5 bases). The CDR3 spans 15 residues. V lost 2 bases and J 0 bases, leaving 10 bases between the germline ends. Per the germline V gene, CDR1 is KGHSH and CDR2 is LQKENI. Written as DNA, the CDR3 is TGTGCCAGCTCACCAGCGGGACGGATGAACACTGAAGCTTTCTTT. Protein sequence: CASSPAGRMNTEAFF.

The chain is built from TRBV20-1 and TRBJ1-1; D unclear. V dropped 6 bases and J dropped 6 bases, with 11 bases sitting between them. From germline, CDR1 is DFQATT and CDR2 SNEGSKA (reference sequence). The CDR3 runs 11 residues. CDR3 residues: CSALRSAEAFF. The CDR3 coding sequence is TGCAGTGCCCTCCGGAGCGCTGAAGCTTTCTTT.

The rearrangement joins TRBV15 to TRBJ1-5; 10 bases align to TRBD1. Germline CDR1 reads LNHNV; CDR2 reads YYDKDF (reference sequence). The CDR3 totals 14 residues. After removal of 7 bases from V and 7 bases from J, the junction contained 7 bases not matched to a gene. The DNA for the CDR3 is TGTGCCACCACCATGGACAGGGGGTCCCAGCCCCAGCATTTT. Protein sequence: CATTMDRGSQPQHF. The variable domain in full, completed from reference TRBV15 and TRBJ1-5, reads DAMVIQNPRYQVTQFGKPVTLSCSQTLNHNVMYWYQQKSSQAPKLLFHYYDKDFNNEADTPDNFQSRRPNTSFCFLDIRSPGLGDTAMYLCATTMDRGSQPQHFGDGTRLSIL.

The gene calls are TRBV27 and TRBJ2-7; 11 bases line up with TRBD2. This CDR3 is 15 amino acids long. CDR1 is MNHEY, CDR2 SMNVEV, per germline (reference sequence). Unmatched junction bases numbered 7, after V lost 3 bases and J lost 6 bases. CDR3 sequence: CASSLVSGRGSEQYF. The CDR3 DNA reads as TGTGCCAGCAGTTTGGTTAGCGGGAGGGGCAGCGAGCAGTACTTC.

The chain is built from TRBV7-9 and TRBJ1-3, with 10 bases lining up with TRBD1. J was trimmed by 3 bases and V by 5 bases; bases with no gene match: 10. The CDR3 is 17 amino acids. The germline gives CDR1 SEHNR, CDR2 FQNEAQ (reference sequence). CDR3 protein: CASSPRDRGTDGNTIYF. The CDR3 coding sequence is TGTGCCAGCAGCCCCCGGGACAGGGGTACTGATGGAAACACCATATATTTT. The complete variable domain, with remaining parts taken from reference TRBV7-9 and TRBJ1-3, reads DTGVSQNPRHKITKRGQNVTFRCDPISEHNRLYWYRQTLGQGPEFLTYFQNEAQLEKSRLLSDRFSAERPKGSFSTLEIQRTEQGDSAMYLCASSPRDRGTDGNTIYFGEGSWLTVV.

The rearrangement uses TRBV14 and TRBJ1-4; TRBD1 matches 12 bases. The J segment lost 8 bases and the V segment lost 3 bases, leaving 4 bases of the junction unmatched. In germline, CDR1 is SGHDN, CDR2 FVKESK. The CDR3 runs 15 residues. The CDR3 here is CASSQWDRGQEKLFF. The CDR3, as DNA: TGTGCCAGCAGCCAGTGGGACAGGGGGCAAGAAAAACTGTTTTTT.

The rearrangement links TRBV18 to TRBJ1-1; 8 nucleotides align to TRBD1. This CDR3 has 15 residues. Germline-derived CDR1 and CDR2 are KGHSH and LQKENI. Trimming took 8 bases from V and 1 from J; bases not matched to a gene: 9. The CDR3 protein is CASTTGVSPNTEAFF. Here the CDR3 DNA reads TGTGCCAGCACGACAGGGGTCTCCCCGAACACTGAAGCTTTCTTT.

The J gene is TRBJ1-2, the V gene TRBV19, with no clear D. CDR3 size: 11 residues. Germline lookup yields CDR1 LNHDA and CDR2 SQIVND (reference sequence). V was trimmed by 5 bases and J by 8 bases, leaving 9 bases between them. The CDR3 loop is CASSSGKGYTF. Written as DNA, the CDR3 is TGTGCCAGTAGTTCGGGAAAGGGCTACACCTTC.

This clone was counted a single time. The chain recombines TRBV2 with TRBJ1-1, with 10 positions matching TRBD1. CDR3 size: 21 residues. The germline CDR1 and CDR2 sequences are SNHLY and FYNNEI. V lost 7 bases and J lost 0; bases outside the gene matches: 23. This CDR3 is CASILTPTGGLLNPMNTEAFF. The CDR3 DNA sequence: TGTGCCAGCATCCTTACCCCGACAGGGGGCCTTCTCAATCCCATGAACACTGAAGCTTTCTTT.

The chain has TRBV2 and TRBJ1-1, with 10 bases aligning to TRBD1. This CDR3 is built from 14 residues. Germline V gene lookup returns CDR1 SNHLY and CDR2 FYNNEI. V was clipped by 10 bases and J by 8 bases; unmatched bases: 13. Written as DNA, the CDR3 is TGTGCCACGTCCCGGGACAGGGGTCCAGCGGAAGCTTTCTTT. Protein: CATSRDRGPAEAFF.

V gene TRBV7-2 combines with J gene TRBJ2-7, with D maybe TRBD2 (6 bases). V dropped 4 bases and J dropped 6 bases, with 13 bases sitting between them. The germline V gene encodes CDR1 SGHTA and CDR2 FQGNSA. The CDR3 is made up of 13 amino acids. The chain's CDR3 is CASSWSGSLEQYF. The DNA for the CDR3 is TGTGCCAGCAGCTGGTCCGGGAGCCTCGAGCAGTACTTC. Together with reference TRBV7-2 and TRBJ2-7, the CDR3 gives the full variable domain: GAGVSQSPSNKVTEKGKDVELRCDPISGHTALYWYRQSLGQGLEFLIYFQGNSAPDKSGLPSDRFSAERTGGSVSTLTIQRTQQEDSAVYLCASSWSGSLEQYFGPGTRLTVT.

This clone was detected a few times. The chain employs TRBV7-6 and TRBJ2-1; 8 bases map to TRBD2. CDR3 size: 15 residues. Trimming at V came to 5 bases and at J to 5 bases, leaving 8 bases not matched to a gene. Germline V gene data show CDR1 as SGHVS and CDR2 as FNYEAQ. The chain's CDR3 is CASSPQRGPNNEQFF. The CDR3, as DNA: TGTGCCAGCAGCCCCCAGCGGGGGCCTAACAATGAGCAGTTCTTC. Filled out from reference TRBV7-6 and TRBJ2-1, the complete variable domain reads GAGVSQSPRYKVTKRGQDVALRCDPISGHVSLYWYRQALGQGPEFLTYFNYEAQQDKSGLPNDRFSAERPEGSISTLTIQRTEQRDSAMYRCASSPQRGPNNEQFFGPGTRLTVL.

Concerning this clone itself: One end of the junction fails to match germline, which may point to a read error. V usage is TRBV3-1 (or the pseudogene TRBV3-2) and J usage is TRBJ2-4; D unclear. CDR1 and CDR2 (germline): LGHDT, YNNKEL (reference sequence). This CDR3 contains 12 residues. The CDR3 nucleotides read TGTGCCAGCAGCCAAGAGGGCAGGCTGCTAAACTTC. This translates into CASSQEGRLLNF.

This chain links TRBV19 with TRBJ1-1; 7 bases agree with TRBD1. CDR1 and CDR2 (germline): LNHDA, SQIVND (reference sequence). V was pared by 6 bases and J by 1 base, with 5 bases of the junction left unmatched. This CDR3 comprises 14 residues. The chain's CDR3 is CASRTTGRNTEAFF. CDR3 DNA sequence: TGTGCCAGTAGAACGACAGGGCGGAACACTGAAGCTTTCTTT.

The rearrangement uses TRBV6-6 and TRBJ2-3; a possible D gene is TRBD2 (5 bases). The CDR3 has 14 residues. Germline-derived CDR1 and CDR2 are MNHNY and SVGAGI (reference sequence). The ends were cut back, 0 bases at V and 6 bases at J, with 10 bases in the middle. In DNA, the CDR3 is TGTGCCAGCAGTTACTCGAGGGAAAGGGATACGCAGTATTTT. Translating it yields CASSYSRERDTQYF.

V is TRBV5-6 and J is TRBJ1-1; D ambiguous. The ends were cut back, 4 bases at V and 10 bases at J, with 23 bases in the middle. The CDR3 spans 15 residues. The germline V gene has CDR1 SGHDT and CDR2 YYEEEE. CDR3 loop: CASSPGWGTGSVAFF. The CDR3 DNA reads TGTGCCAGCAGCCCCGGGTGGGGAACGGGGTCTGTAGCTTTCTTT.

V usage is TRBV24-1 and J usage is TRBJ2-3; D not certain. The CDR3 sequence is 15 residues long. V was trimmed by 5 bases and J by 1 base, leaving 12 bases between them. Germline V gene lookup returns CDR1 KGHDR and CDR2 SFDVKD. In DNA, the CDR3 is TGTGCCACCAGTGGTGCAGGAACCCGCACAGATACGCAGTATTTT. Its protein product is CATSGAGTRTDTQYF.

The V gene is TRBV7-2, the J gene TRBJ2-2, with D uncertain. The V gene's germline CDR1 is SGHTA and CDR2 FQGNSA. The V gene lost 5 bases and the J gene lost 3 bases, with 10 bases spanning the gap. This CDR3 has 14 residues. The chain's CDR3 is CASSPSIYTGELFF. Here the CDR3 DNA reads TGTGCCAGCAGCCCCAGTATCTACACCGGGGAGCTGTTTTTT.

The chain recombines TRBV4-3 with TRBJ2-7, with D possibly being TRBD1 (6 bases). The CDR3 totals 17 residues. The V gene lost 0 bases and the J gene lost 0 bases, with 15 bases spanning the gap. The germline CDR1 and CDR2 sequences are LGHNA and YSLEER. The CDR3: CASSQEYKGRGSYEQYF. DNA for the CDR3: TGCGCCAGCAGCCAAGAATATAAGGGCAGGGGCTCCTACGAGCAGTACTTC.

The chain has TRBV4-2 and TRBJ2-1, with 12 bases fitting TRBD2. Unmatched junction bases numbered 12, after V lost 3 bases and J lost 6 bases. The CDR3 spans 18 residues. In germline, CDR1 is LGHNA, CDR2 YNFKEQ. This CDR3 reads CASSHRPLAGGLINEQFF. In nucleotides, the CDR3 is TGTGCCAGCAGCCATCGTCCCCTAGCGGGGGGGCTTATCAATGAGCAGTTCTTC.